This T cell receptor (beta chain) emerged from a study of shared clonotypes between healthy human individuals. Across the whole study: Each donor had three CD4 naive, three CD4 memory, two CD8 naive and one CD8 memory plate.

Profiled with immunoSEQ multiplex PCR; TCRdb holds only in-frame clones, not every one. The sample yields a few million clones, roughly 92% seen once. About this clone: The antigen is not known.

General study results and limits: Limitation of the genetic and exposure-history diversity represented came from the few donors.

CDR1 and CDR2 from the germline V gene are LGHNA and YNFKEQ. V was trimmed by 0 bases and J by 2 bases, leaving 13 bases between them. This CDR3 is built from 16 residues. The genes are TRBV4-2 and TRBJ1-1; no definite D call. The sequenced sample was naive CD4+ T cells sorted from blood. Described subset: CD45RA+ positively selected. This receptor was obtained from a man younger than 35 in good health. CDR3 bases: TGTGCCAGCAGCCAAGAGGGAAGAGGACTTAACACTGAAGCTTTCTTT. Translating gives CASSQEGRGLNTEAFF.